This record concerns one T cell receptor (beta chain) sequence. One end of the junction is discordant with germline, which a read error may explain. This CDR3 spans 11 amino acids. Per the germline V gene, CDR1 is SGHAT and CDR2 is FQNNGV. This record belongs to a study of control samples from healthy donors and cancer patients. The repertoire was sequenced with immunoSEQ multiplex PCR; TCRdb's copy has only in-frame clones and lacks some. The sample holds nearly 200,000 clones, approximately 90% seen once. The clonotype was recovered from a man under 40 in good health. Sequencing was done on a sample of blood. The genes are TRBV11-2 and TRBJ1-4; TRBD1 is a possible D gene (6 bases). CDR3 in amino acids: CASSERTELTF. CDR3 DNA: TGTGCCAGCAGCGAACGGACAGAGCTCACTTTT. The full variable domain, with the rest looked up from reference TRBV11-2 and TRBJ1-4, is EAGVAQSPRYKIIEKRQSVAFWCNPISGHATLYWYQQILGQGPKLLIQFQNNGVVDDSQLPKDRFSAERLKGVDSTLKIQPAKLEDSAVYLCASSERTELTFGSGTQLSVL.